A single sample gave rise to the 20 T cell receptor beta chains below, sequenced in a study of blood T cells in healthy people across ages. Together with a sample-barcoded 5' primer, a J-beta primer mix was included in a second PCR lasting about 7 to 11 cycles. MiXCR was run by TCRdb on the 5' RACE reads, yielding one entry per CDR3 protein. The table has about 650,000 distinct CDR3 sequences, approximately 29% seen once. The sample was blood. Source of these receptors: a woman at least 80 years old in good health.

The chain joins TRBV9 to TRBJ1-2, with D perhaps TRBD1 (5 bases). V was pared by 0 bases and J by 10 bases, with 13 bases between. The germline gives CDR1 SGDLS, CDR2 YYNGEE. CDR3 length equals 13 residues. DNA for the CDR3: TGTGCCAGCAGCGTAGAGTTTGGGGCCGTCTACACCTTC. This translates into CASSVEFGAVYTF.

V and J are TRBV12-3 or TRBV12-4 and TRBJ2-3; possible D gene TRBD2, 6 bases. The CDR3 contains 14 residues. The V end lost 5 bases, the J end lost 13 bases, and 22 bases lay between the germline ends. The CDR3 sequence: CASSPRGRPDAEYF. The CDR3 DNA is TGTGCCAGCAGTCCGCGGGGACGCCCAGATGCGGAGTATTTT.

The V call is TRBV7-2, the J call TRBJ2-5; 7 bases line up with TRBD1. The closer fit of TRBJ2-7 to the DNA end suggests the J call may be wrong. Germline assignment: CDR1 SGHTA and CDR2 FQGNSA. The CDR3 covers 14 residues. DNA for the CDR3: TGTGCCAGTCAGGGACAGACACTAAGCTACGAGCAGTACTTC. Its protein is CASQGQTLSYEQYF.

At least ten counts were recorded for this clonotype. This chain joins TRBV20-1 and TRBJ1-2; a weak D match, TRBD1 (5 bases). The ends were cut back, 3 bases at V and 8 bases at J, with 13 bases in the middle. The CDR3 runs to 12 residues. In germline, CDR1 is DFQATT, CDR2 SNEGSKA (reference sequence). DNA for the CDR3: TGCAGTGCTAGTATAGGGGCCCGGGGCTACACCTTC. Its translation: CSASIGARGYTF.

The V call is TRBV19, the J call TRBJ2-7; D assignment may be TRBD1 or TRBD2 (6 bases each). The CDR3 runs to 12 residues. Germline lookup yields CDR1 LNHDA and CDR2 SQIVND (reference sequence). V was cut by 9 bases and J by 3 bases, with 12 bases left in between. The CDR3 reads CASSKGGYEQYF. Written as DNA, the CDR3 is TGTGCCAGCTCAAAGGGGGGCTACGAGCAGTACTTC. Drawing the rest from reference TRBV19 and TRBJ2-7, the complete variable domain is DGGITQSPKYLFRKEGQNVTLSCEQNLNHDAMYWYRQDPGQGLRLIYYSQIVNDFQKGDIAEGYSVSREKKESFPLTVTSAQKNPTAFYLCASSKGGYEQYFGPGTRLTVT.

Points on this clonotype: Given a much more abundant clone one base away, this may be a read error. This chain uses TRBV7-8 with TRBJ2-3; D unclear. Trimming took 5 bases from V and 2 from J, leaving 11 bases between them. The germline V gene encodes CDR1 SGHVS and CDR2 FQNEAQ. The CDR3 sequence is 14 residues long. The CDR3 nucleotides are TGTGCCAGCAGCGGCGTTCAAAACACAGATACGCAGTATTTT. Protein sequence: CASSGVQNTDTQYF.

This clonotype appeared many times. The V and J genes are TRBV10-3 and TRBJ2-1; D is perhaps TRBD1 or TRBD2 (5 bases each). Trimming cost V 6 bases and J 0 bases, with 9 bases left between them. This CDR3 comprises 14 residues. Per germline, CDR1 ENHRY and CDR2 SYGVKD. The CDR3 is CAIRGTVSYNEQFF. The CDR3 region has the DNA TGTGCCATCAGGGGGACCGTCTCCTACAATGAGCAGTTCTTC.

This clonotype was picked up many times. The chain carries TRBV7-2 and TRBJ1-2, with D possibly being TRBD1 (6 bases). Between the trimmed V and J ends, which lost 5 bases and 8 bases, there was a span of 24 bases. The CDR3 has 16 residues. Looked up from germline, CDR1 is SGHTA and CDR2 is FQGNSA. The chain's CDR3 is CASSLLPNRVAGGYTF. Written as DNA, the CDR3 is TGTGCCAGCAGCCTTCTGCCGAACAGGGTCGCGGGGGGCTACACCTTC. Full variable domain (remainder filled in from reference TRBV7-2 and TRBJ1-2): GAGVSQSPSNKVTEKGKDVELRCDPISGHTALYWYRQSLGQGLEFLIYFQGNSAPDKSGLPSDRFSAERTGGSVSTLTIQRTQQEDSAVYLCASSLLPNRVAGGYTFGSGTRLTVV.

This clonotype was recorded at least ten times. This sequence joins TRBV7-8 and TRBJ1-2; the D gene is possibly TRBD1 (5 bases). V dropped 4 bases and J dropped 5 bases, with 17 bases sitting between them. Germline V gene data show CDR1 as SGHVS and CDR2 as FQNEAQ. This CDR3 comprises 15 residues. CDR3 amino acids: CASSSRGGLGYGYTF. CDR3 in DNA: TGTGCCAGCAGCTCACGGGGGGGTTTAGGATATGGCTACACCTTC.

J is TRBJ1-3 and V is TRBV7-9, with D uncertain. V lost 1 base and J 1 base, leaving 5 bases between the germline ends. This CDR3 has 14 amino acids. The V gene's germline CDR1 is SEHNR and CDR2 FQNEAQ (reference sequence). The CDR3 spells CASSLDGSGNTIYF. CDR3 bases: TGTGCCAGCAGCTTAGACGGGTCTGGAAACACCATATATTTT.

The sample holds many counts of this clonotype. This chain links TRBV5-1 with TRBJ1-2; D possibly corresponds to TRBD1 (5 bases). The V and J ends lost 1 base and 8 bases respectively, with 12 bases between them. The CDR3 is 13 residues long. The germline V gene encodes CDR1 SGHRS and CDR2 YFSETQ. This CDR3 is CASSLLGERGYTF. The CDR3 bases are TGCGCCAGCAGCTTGCTAGGGGAGAGGGGCTACACCTTC.

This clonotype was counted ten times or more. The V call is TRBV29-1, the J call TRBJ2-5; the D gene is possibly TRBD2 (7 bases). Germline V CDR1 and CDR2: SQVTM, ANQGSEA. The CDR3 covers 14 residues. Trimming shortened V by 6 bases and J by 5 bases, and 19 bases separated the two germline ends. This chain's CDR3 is CSVWGRGAVETQYF. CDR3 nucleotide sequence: TGCAGCGTGTGGGGCCGGGGGGCGGTGGAGACCCAGTACTTC.

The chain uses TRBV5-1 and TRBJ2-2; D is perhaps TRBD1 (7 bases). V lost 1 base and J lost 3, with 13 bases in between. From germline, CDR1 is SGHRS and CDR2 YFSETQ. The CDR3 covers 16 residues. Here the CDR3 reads CASSLQGDSYTGELFF. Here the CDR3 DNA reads TGCGCCAGCAGCTTGCAGGGGGACTCCTACACCGGGGAGCTGTTTTTT.

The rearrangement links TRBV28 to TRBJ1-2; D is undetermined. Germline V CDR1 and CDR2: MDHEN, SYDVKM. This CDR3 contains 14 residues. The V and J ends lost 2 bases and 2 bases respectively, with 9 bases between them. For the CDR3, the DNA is TGTGCCAGCAGTTTAACGGGCCGGAACTATGGCTACACCTTC. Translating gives CASSLTGRNYGYTF.

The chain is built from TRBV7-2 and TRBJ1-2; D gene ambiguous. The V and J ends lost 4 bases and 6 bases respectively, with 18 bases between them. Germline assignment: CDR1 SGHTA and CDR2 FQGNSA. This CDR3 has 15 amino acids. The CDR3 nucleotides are TGTGCCAGCAGCTCGTTAATGTGGGGAGAGGATGGCTACACCTTC. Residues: CASSSLMWGEDGYTF.

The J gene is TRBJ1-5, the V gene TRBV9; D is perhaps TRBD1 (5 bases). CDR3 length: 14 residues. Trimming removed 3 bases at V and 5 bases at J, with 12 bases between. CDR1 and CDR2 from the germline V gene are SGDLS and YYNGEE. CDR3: CASSAGKEDQPQHF. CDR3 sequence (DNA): TGTGCCAGCAGCGCAGGGAAGGAGGATCAGCCCCAGCATTTT.

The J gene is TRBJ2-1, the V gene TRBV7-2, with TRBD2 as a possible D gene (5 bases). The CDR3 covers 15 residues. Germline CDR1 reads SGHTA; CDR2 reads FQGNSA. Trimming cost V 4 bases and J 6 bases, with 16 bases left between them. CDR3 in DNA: TGTGCCAGCAGCTCTGGACTGACCGTGGCCAATGAGCAGTTCTTC. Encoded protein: CASSSGLTVANEQFF.

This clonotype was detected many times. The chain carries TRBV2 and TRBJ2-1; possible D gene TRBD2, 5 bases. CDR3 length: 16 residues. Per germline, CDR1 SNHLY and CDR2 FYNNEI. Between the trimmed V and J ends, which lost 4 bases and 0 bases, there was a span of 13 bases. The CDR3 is CASSVVTGSSYNEQFF. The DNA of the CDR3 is TGTGCCAGCAGTGTGGTAACGGGGAGCTCCTACAATGAGCAGTTCTTC.

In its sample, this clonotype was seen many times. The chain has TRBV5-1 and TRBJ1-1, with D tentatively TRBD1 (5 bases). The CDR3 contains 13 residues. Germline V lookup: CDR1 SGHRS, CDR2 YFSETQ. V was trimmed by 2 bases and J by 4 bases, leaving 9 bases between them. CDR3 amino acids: CASSFEGITEAFF. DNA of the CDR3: TGCGCCAGCAGCTTTGAGGGGATCACTGAAGCTTTCTTT.

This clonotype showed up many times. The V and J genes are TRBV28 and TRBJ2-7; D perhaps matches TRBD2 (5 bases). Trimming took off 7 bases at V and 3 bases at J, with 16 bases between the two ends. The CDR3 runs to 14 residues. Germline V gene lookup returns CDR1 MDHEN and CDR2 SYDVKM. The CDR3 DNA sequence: TGTGCCAGCAAGGAAGGGAGCGGACGCTACGAGCAGTACTTC. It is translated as CASKEGSGRYEQYF.